This is a list of T cell receptor beta chains from one sample in a study of blood T cell repertoires in COVID-19. Libraries were prepared by immunoSEQ multiplex PCR; TCRdb keeps only in-frame clonotypes and omits some of them. The sample has 250,000 to 300,000 clones; 85% to 90% are singletons. Sequenced input: PBMCs or T cells enriched from blood (not recorded which). The receptors derive from a woman in her sixties or seventies who had recovered from COVID-19. The CDR3 runs from the conserved cysteine through the conserved F or W. The D gene is left open where the match is weak. For some rows the clone size is stated as once, few or many, or as a class when expanded; others skip it.

cdr3_length: 14
d_call: .
clone_size: .
v_call: TRBV7-6
j_call: TRBJ1-5
cdr3_nt: TGTGCCAGCAGCTTACAGGGGAACAATCAGCCCCAGCATTTT
cdr3_aa: CASSLQGNNQPQHF

cdr3_length: 16
d_call: TRBD1
clone_size: .
v_call: TRBV18
j_call: TRBJ1-1
cdr3_nt: TGTGCCAGCTCACCATTCCGGGACAGGGGAGGCACTGAAGCTTTCTTT
cdr3_aa: CASSPFRDRGGTEAFF

cdr3_length: 16
d_call: TRBD1
clone_size: once
v_call: TRBV28
j_call: TRBJ1-5
cdr3_nt: TGTGCCAGCAGTACAACCGGGACAGGGCTCAATCAGCCCCAGCATTTT
cdr3_aa: CASSTTGTGLNQPQHF

cdr3_length: 15
d_call: .
clone_size: .
v_call: TRBV11-2
j_call: TRBJ2-1
cdr3_nt: TGTGCCAGCAGCTTAGAGGGCAGTCTCTACAATGAGCAGTTCTTC
cdr3_aa: CASSLEGSLYNEQFF

cdr3_length: 14
d_call: .
clone_size: .
v_call: TRBV5-1
j_call: TRBJ1-4
cdr3_nt: TGCGCCAGCAGACCGACAGGTCGGGCTGAAAAACTGTTTTTT
cdr3_aa: CASRPTGRAEKLFF

cdr3_length: 13
d_call: TRBD1
clone_size: few
v_call: TRBV15
j_call: TRBJ1-3
cdr3_nt: TGTGCCACTAAAACACAGGGGGCACACACCATATATTTT
cdr3_aa: CATKTQGAHTIYF

cdr3_length: 15
d_call: .
clone_size: .
v_call: TRBV10-3
j_call: TRBJ2-6
cdr3_nt: TGTGCCATCAGTGAGTCGACTCCCGGGGCCAACGTCCTGACTTTC
cdr3_aa: CAISESTPGANVLTF

cdr3_length: 12
d_call: .
clone_size: .
v_call: TRBV6-2/TRBV6-3
j_call: TRBJ2-3
cdr3_nt: TGTGCCAGCAGTACCCGGACAGATACGCAGTATTTT
cdr3_aa: CASSTRTDTQYF

cdr3_length: 18
d_call: TRBD1
clone_size: .
v_call: TRBV11-2
j_call: TRBJ1-1
cdr3_nt: TGTGCCAGCAGCTCAGCCCGGGACAGGGTGGGCATGAACACTGAAGCTTTCTTT
cdr3_aa: CASSSARDRVGMNTEAFF

cdr3_length: 14
d_call: TRBD1
clone_size: .
v_call: TRBV4-2
j_call: TRBJ1-4
cdr3_nt: TGTGCCAGCAGTACACAGGGGTTAGATGAAAAACTGTTTTTT
cdr3_aa: CASSTQGLDEKLFF

cdr3_length: 19
d_call: TRBD2
clone_size: .
v_call: TRBV27
j_call: TRBJ2-1
cdr3_nt: TGTGCCAGCAGTTTATCGAGACTAGCGGGAGGCGGTTCCTACAATGAGCAGTTCTTC
cdr3_aa: CASSLSRLAGGGSYNEQFF

cdr3_length: 15
d_call: .
clone_size: .
v_call: TRBV7-9
j_call: TRBJ2-4
cdr3_nt: TGTGCCAGCAGCCCCCGGGACATGGCCAAAAACATTCAGTACTTC
cdr3_aa: CASSPRDMAKNIQYF

cdr3_length: 13
d_call: .
clone_size: .
v_call: TRBV5-1
j_call: TRBJ1-5
cdr3_nt: TGCGCCAGCAGCTTGGGAGGGGGATCTCCCCAGCATTTT
cdr3_aa: CASSLGGGSPQHF

cdr3_length: 16
d_call: TRBD1
clone_size: .
v_call: TRBV28
j_call: TRBJ1-4
cdr3_nt: TGTGCCAGCAGTTTTTGGGTACAGGGGGCGGGTGAAAAACTGTTTTTT
cdr3_aa: CASSFWVQGAGEKLFF

cdr3_length: 14
d_call: TRBD1
clone_size: .
v_call: TRBV5-6
j_call: TRBJ1-1
cdr3_nt: TGTGCCAGCAGCTTAGGGGGCATGGACACTGAAGCTTTCTTT
cdr3_aa: CASSLGGMDTEAFF

cdr3_length: 13
d_call: TRBD2
clone_size: .
v_call: TRBV27
j_call: TRBJ2-7
cdr3_nt: TGTGCCAGCAGTTCCGGGACTAGCGTCGAGCAGTACTTC
cdr3_aa: CASSSGTSVEQYF

cdr3_length: 14
d_call: .
clone_size: once
v_call: TRBV7-2
j_call: TRBJ2-2
cdr3_nt: TGTGCCATTACAGGGTTTTTAAACACCGGGGAGCTGTTTTTT
cdr3_aa: CAITGFLNTGELFF

cdr3_length: 11
d_call: .
clone_size: .
v_call: TRBV28
j_call: TRBJ1-6
cdr3_nt: TGTGCCAGCAGTTCGAATTCACCCCTCCACTTT
cdr3_aa: CASSSNSPLHF

cdr3_length: 14
d_call: TRBD1
clone_size: .
v_call: TRBV3-1/TRBV3-2
j_call: TRBJ1-1
cdr3_nt: TGTGCCAGCAGCCGACAGGGGGCCAATACTGAAGCTTTCTTT
cdr3_aa: CASSRQGANTEAFF

cdr3_length: 13
d_call: TRBD2
clone_size: few
v_call: TRBV30
j_call: TRBJ2-1
cdr3_nt: TGTGCCTGGATCGGGGGACTAGTCAATGAGCAGTTCTTC
cdr3_aa: CAWIGGLVNEQFF

cdr3_length: 15
d_call: TRBD2
clone_size: .
v_call: TRBV9
j_call: TRBJ2-2
cdr3_nt: TGTGCCAGCAGCCCCTCCGGGACTACCACCGGGGAGCTGTTTTTT
cdr3_aa: CASSPSGTTTGELFF

cdr3_length: 14
d_call: TRBD1
clone_size: .
v_call: TRBV28
j_call: TRBJ2-7
cdr3_nt: TGTGCCAGCACCCACCAGGGGGCCCCCTGGGAGCAGTACTTC
cdr3_aa: CASTHQGAPWEQYF

cdr3_length: 13
d_call: .
clone_size: .
v_call: TRBV29-1
j_call: TRBJ2-5
cdr3_nt: TGCAGCGTTGGCCGGGGAGTAGGAGAGACCCAGTACTTC
cdr3_aa: CSVGRGVGETQYF